This note documents a single TCR beta chain sequence. Its antigen is undetermined. Here immunoSEQ multiplex PCR was the method, and the copy in TCRdb shows in-frame clones only, minus some. The sample contains 90,000 to 150,000 clones, around 89% of which appear only once. This sample stems from a study of T cell responses to AZD1222 COVID-19 vaccine. Study results and caveats: Females made up more of the donors, who were largely white British, and clonal diversity may have come out too low.

Germline V gives CDR1 SEHNR, CDR2 FQNEAQ (reference sequence). The V end lost 1 base, the J end lost 5 bases, and 11 bases lay between the germline ends. This CDR3 comprises 14 residues. The V call is TRBV7-9, the J call TRBJ2-5; D is undetermined. The sequence derives from an adult in good health. The source material was peripheral blood, sampled on day 0 of AZD1222 vaccination. This CDR3 reads CASSLDGPRETQYF. The DNA for the CDR3 is TGTGCCAGCAGCTTAGACGGCCCAAGGGAGACCCAGTACTTC.